Given below is one T cell receptor beta chain in context. The assay was immunoSEQ multiplex PCR, and TCRdb's table has in-frame clones only and misses some. Of around 270,000 clones in the sample, 70% to 90% are singletons; the top ten hold around 1.8%. The source of the sample is a study of blood T cell repertoires in COVID-19. V lost 0 bases to trimming and J lost 5 bases, with 20 bases between them. This CDR3 contains 17 residues. Germline-derived CDR1 and CDR2 are SGHRS and YFSETQ. Sample: peripheral blood. The V gene is TRBV5-1, the J gene TRBJ2-5, with D possibly matching TRBD1 (5 bases). The origin of this receptor is a man aged 25-40 years with active or convalescent COVID-19. DNA for the CDR3: TGCGCCAGCAGCTTGGCAATCGGTGGCTCAGGGCGTGAGACCCAGTACTTC. Its translation is CASSLAIGGSGRETQYF.